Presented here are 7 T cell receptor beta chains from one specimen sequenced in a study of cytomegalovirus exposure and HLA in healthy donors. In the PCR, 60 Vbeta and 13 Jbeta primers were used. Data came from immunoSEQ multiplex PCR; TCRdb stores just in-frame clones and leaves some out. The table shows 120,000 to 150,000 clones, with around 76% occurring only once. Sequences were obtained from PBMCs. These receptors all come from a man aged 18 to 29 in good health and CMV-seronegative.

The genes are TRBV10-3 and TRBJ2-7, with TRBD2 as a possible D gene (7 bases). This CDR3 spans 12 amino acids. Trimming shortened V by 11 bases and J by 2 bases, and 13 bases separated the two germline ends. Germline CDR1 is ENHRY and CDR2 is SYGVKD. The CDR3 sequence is CAAGDYPYEQYF. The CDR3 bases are TGTGCCGCAGGGGACTACCCCTACGAGCAGTACTTC.

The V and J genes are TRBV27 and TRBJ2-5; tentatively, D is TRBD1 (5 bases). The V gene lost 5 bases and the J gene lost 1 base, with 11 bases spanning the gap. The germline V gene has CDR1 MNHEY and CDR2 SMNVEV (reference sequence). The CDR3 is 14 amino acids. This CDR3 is CASSPGPLQETQYF. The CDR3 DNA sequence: TGTGCCAGCAGTCCAGGGCCTCTCCAAGAGACCCAGTACTTC.

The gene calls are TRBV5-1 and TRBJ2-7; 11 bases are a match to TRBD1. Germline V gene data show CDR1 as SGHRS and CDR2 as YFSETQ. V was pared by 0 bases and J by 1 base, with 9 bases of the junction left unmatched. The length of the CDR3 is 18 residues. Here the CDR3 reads CASSLGPRTGGDSYEQYF. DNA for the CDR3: TGCGCCAGCAGCTTGGGACCTAGGACAGGGGGCGATTCCTACGAGCAGTACTTC.

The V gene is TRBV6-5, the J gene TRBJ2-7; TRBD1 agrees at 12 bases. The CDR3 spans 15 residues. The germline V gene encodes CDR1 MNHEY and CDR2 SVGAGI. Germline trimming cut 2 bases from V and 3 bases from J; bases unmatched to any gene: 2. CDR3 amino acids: CASSYRDRGRYEQYF. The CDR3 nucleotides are TGTGCCAGCAGTTACCGGGACAGGGGGCGCTACGAGCAGTACTTC.

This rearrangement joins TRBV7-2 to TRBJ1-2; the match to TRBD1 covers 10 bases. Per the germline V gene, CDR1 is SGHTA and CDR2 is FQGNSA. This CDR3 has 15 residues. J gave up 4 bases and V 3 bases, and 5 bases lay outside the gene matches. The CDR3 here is CASSFRTGGGYGYTF. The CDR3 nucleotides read TGTGCCAGCAGCTTTCGGACAGGGGGTGGCTATGGCTACACCTTC.

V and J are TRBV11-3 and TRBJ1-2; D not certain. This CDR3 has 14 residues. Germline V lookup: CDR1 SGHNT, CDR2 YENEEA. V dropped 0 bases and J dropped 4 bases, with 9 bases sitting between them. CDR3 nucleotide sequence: TGTGCCAGCAGCTTAGACGGGATAACCTATGGCTACACCTTC. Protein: CASSLDGITYGYTF.

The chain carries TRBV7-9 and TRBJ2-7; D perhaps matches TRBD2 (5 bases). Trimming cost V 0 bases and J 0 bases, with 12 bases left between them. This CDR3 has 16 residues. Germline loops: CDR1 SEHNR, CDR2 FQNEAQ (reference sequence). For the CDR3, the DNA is TGTGCCAGCAGCTTAGCGTTCGGGAAATACTCCTACGAGCAGTACTTC. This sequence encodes CASSLAFGKYSYEQYF.